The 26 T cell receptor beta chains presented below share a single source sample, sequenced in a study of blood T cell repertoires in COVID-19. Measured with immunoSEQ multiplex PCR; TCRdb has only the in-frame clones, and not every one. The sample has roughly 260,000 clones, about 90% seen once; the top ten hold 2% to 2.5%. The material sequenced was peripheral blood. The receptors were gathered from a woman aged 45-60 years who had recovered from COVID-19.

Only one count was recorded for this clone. CDR3 loop: CASSLAAAISFEAFF. CDR3 nucleotides: TGCGCCAGCAGCTTAGCAGCGGCCATCTCATTTGAAGCTTTCTTT. The J gene is TRBJ1-1, the V gene TRBV5-1; D remains unclear. The CDR3 length is 15 residues. Trimming removed 2 bases at V and 7 bases at J, with 18 bases between. Germline CDR1 and CDR2: SGHRS and YFSETQ.

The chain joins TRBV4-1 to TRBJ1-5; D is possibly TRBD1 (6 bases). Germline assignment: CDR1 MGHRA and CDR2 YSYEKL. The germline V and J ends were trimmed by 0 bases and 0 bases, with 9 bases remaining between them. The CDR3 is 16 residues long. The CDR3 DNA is TGCGCCAGCAGCCAAGAGGGGGGGCATAGCAATCAGCCCCAGCATTTT. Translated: CASSQEGGHSNQPQHF.

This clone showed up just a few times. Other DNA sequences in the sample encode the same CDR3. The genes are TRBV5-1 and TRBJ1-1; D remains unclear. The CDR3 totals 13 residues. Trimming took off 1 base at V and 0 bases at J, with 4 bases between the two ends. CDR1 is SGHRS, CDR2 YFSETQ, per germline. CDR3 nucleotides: TGCGCCAGCAGCTTGACAGTGAACACTGAAGCTTTCTTT. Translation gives CASSLTVNTEAFF.

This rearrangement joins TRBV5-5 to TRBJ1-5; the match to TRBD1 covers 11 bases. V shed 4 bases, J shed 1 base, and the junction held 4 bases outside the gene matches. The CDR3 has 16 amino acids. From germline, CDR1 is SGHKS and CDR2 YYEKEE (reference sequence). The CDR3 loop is CASSPGTGGSNQPQHF. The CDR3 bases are TGTGCCAGCAGCCCCGGGACAGGGGGAAGCAATCAGCCCCAGCATTTT. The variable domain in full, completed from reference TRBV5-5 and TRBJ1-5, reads DAGVTQSPTHLIKTRGQQVTLRCSPISGHKSVSWYQQVLGQGPQFIFQYYEKEERGRGNFPDRFSARQFPNYSSELNVNALLLGDSALYLCASSPGTGGSNQPQHFGDGTRLSIL.

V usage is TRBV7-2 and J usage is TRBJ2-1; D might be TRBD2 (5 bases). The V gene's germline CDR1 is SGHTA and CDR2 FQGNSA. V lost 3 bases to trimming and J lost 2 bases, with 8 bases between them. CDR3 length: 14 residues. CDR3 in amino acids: CASSFRTPYNEQFF. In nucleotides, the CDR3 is TGTGCCAGCAGCTTCCGGACTCCCTACAATGAGCAGTTCTTC.

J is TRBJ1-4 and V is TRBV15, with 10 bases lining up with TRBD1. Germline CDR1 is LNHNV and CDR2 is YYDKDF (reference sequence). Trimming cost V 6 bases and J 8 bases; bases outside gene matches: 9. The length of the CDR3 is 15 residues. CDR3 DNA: TGTGCCACCAGTCTAACCGGGACAGGGGCAGAAAAACTGTTTTTT. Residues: CATSLTGTGAEKLFF.

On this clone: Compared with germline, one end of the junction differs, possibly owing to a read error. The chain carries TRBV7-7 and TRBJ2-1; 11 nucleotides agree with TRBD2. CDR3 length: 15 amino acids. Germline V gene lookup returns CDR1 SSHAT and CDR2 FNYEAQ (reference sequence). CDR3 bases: TGTGCTAGCAGCTCCGGGACTAGCGGACACAATGAGCAGTTCTTC. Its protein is CASSSGTSGHNEQFF. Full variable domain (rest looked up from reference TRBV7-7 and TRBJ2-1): GAGVSQSPRYKVTKRGQDVTLRCDPISSHATLYWYQQALGQGPEFLTYFNYEAQPDKSGLPSDRFSAERPEGSISTLTIQRTEQRDSAMYRCASSSGTSGHNEQFFGPGTRLTVL.

CDR3 protein: CAIAADPARPTEAFF. DNA for the CDR3: TGTGCCATCGCAGCGGACCCCGCGCGGCCCACTGAAGCTTTCTTT. The chain joins TRBV10-3 to TRBJ1-1; D gene ambiguous. Germline values: CDR1 ENHRY, CDR2 SYGVKD. V was trimmed by 8 bases and J by 4 bases, leaving 20 bases between them. The CDR3 consists of 15 residues.

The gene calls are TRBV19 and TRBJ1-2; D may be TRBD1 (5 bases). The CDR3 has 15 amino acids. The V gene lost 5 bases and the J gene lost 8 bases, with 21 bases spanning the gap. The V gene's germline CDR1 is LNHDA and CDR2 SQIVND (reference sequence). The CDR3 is CASSWKGHFPGGYTF. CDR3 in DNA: TGTGCCAGTAGTTGGAAAGGACATTTCCCCGGCGGCTACACCTTC.

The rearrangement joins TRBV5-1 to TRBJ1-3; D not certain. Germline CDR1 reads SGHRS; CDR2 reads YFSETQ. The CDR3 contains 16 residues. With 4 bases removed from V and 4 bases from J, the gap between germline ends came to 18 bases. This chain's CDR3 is CASSLARIATGNTIYF. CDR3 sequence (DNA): TGCGCCAGCAGCCTCGCAAGAATAGCTACAGGAAACACCATATATTTT.

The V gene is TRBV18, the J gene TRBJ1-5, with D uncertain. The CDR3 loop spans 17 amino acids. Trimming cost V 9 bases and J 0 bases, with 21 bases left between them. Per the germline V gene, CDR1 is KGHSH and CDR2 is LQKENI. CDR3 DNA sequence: TGTGCCAGGAAACAAGGAGGAGATGGCTATAGCAATCAGCCCCAGCATTTT. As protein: CARKQGGDGYSNQPQHF.

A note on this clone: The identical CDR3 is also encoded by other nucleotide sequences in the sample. CDR3 protein: CASSLAGGNTEAFF. For the CDR3, the DNA is TGTGCCAGCAGCTTAGCGGGGGGGAACACTGAAGCTTTCTTT. V gene TRBV7-9 combines with J gene TRBJ1-1, with D perhaps matching TRBD1 (5 bases). The CDR3 consists of 14 residues. Trimming left V 0 bases short and J 1 base short, with 6 bases between. Germline loops: CDR1 SEHNR, CDR2 FQNEAQ (reference sequence).

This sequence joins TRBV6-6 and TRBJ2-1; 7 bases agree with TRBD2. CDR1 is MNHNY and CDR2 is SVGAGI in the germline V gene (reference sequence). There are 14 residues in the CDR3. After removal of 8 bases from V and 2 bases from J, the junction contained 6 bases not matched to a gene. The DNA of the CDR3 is TGTGCCAGCCGACTCACTAGCGCCTACAATGAGCAGTTCTTC. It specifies CASRLTSAYNEQFF.

DNA of the CDR3: TGTGCCAGCAGCTTGGGTAGCGGGAAGGTTGCAGATACGCAGTATTTT. Residues: CASSLGSGKVADTQYF. The gene calls are TRBV7-9 and TRBJ2-3; 8 bases fit TRBD2. This CDR3 contains 16 residues. Germline V gene sequence: CDR1 SEHNR, CDR2 FQNEAQ (reference sequence). Trimming cost V 3 bases and J 4 bases; bases outside gene matches: 9. The whole variable domain, remainder taken from reference TRBV7-9 and TRBJ2-3, is DTGVSQNPRHKITKRGQNVTFRCDPISEHNRLYWYRQTLGQGPEFLTYFQNEAQLEKSRLLSDRFSAERPKGSFSTLEIQRTEQGDSAMYLCASSLGSGKVADTQYFGPGTRLTVL.

The CDR3 loop is CAIHSGRALGEQFF. Here the CDR3 DNA reads TGTGCCATCCATAGCGGGAGGGCCCTCGGTGAGCAGTTCTTC. The gene calls are TRBV7-8 and TRBJ2-1, with 11 bases that match TRBD2. V lost 10 bases to trimming and J lost 9 bases; unmatched junction nucleotides: 11. Germline loops: CDR1 SGHVS, CDR2 FQNEAQ. The CDR3 sequence is 14 residues long. Together with reference TRBV7-8 and TRBJ2-1, the CDR3 gives the full variable domain: GAGVSQSPRYKVAKRGQDVALRCDPISGHVSLFWYQQALGQGPEFLTYFQNEAQLDKSGLPSDRFFAERPEGSVSTLKIQRTQQEDSAVYLCAIHSGRALGEQFFGPGTRLTVL.

The CDR3 nucleotides read TGCGCCAGCAGCCCCCAAGCGGGGGGGTATCACAATGAGCAGTTCTTC. It codes for CASSPQAGGYHNEQFF. This rearrangement joins TRBV4-3 to TRBJ2-1, with 10 bases fitting TRBD2. Germline values: CDR1 LGHNA, CDR2 YSLEER. The CDR3 covers 16 residues. Germline trimming cut 4 bases from V and 5 bases from J; bases unmatched to any gene: 8.

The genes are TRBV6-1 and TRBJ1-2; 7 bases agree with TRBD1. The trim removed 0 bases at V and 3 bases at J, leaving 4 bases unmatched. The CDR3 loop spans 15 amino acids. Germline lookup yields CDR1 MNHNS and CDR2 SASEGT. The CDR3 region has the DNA TGTGCCAGCAGTGAAGCGACAGGGAGTTACTATGGCTACACCTTC. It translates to CASSEATGSYYGYTF.

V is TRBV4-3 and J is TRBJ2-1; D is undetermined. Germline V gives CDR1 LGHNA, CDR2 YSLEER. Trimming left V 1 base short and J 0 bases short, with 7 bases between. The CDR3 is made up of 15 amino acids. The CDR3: CASSQGLPSYNEQFF. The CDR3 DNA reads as TGCGCCAGCAGCCAAGGGCTTCCCTCCTACAATGAGCAGTTCTTC.

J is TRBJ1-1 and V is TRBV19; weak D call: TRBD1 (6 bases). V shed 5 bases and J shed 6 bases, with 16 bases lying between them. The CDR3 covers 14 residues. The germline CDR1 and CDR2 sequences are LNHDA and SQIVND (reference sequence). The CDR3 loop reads CASSSRRTAAEAFF. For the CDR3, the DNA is TGTGCCAGTAGTTCGCGCCGGACAGCCGCTGAAGCTTTCTTT.

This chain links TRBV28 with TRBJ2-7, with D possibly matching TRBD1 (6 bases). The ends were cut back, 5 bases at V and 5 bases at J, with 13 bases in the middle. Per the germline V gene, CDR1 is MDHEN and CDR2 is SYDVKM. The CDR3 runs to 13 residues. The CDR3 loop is CASSEGDENEQYF. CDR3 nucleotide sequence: TGTGCCAGCAGTGAGGGGGATGAGAACGAGCAGTACTTC.

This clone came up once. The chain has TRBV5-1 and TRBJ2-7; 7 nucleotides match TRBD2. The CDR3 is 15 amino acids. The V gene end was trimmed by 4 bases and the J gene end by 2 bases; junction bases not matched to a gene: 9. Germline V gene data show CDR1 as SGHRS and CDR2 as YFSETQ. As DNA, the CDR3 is TGCGCCAGCAGCCAGAGCGGGAAGGCTGCCTACGAGCAGTACTTC. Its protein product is CASSQSGKAAYEQYF.

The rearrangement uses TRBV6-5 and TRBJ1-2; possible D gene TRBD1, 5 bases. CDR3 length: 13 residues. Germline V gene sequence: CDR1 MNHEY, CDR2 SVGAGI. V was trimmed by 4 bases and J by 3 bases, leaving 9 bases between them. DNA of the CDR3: TGTGCCAGCAGTTCAGGGCCAGACTATGGCTACACCTTC. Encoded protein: CASSSGPDYGYTF.

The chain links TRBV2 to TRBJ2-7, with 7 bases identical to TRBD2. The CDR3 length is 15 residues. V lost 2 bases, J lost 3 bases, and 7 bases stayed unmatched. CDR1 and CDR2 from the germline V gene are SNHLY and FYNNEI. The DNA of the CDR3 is TGTGCCAGCAGTGAATGGTGGGGGAGGGACTACGAGCAGTACTTC. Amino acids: CASSEWWGRDYEQYF. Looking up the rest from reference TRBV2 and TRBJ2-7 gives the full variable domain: EPEVTQTPSHQVTQMGQEVILRCVPISNHLYFYWYRQILGQKVEFLVSFYNNEISEKSEIFDDQFSVERPDGSNFTLKIRSTKLEDSAMYFCASSEWWGRDYEQYFGPGTRLTVT.

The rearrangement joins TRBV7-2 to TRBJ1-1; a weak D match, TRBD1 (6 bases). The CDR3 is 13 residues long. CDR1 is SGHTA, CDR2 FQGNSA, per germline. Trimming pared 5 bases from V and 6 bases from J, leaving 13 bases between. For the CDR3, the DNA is TGTGCCAGCAGCGCAACTCAGGGGCCTGAAGCTTTCTTT. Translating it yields CASSATQGPEAFF.

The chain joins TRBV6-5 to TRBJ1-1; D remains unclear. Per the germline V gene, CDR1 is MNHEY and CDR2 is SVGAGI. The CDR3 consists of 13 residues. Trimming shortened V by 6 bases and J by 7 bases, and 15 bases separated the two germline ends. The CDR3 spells CASRPTPAGEAFF. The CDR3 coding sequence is TGTGCCAGCAGACCCACGCCGGCGGGTGAAGCTTTCTTT.

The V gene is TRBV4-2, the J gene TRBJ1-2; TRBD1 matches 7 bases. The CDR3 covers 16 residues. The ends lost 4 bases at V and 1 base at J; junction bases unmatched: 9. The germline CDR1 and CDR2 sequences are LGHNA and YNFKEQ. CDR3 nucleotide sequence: TGTGCCAGCAGCCGCCCCAGGGGGTTATTTAACTATGGCTACACCTTC. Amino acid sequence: CASSRPRGLFNYGYTF.